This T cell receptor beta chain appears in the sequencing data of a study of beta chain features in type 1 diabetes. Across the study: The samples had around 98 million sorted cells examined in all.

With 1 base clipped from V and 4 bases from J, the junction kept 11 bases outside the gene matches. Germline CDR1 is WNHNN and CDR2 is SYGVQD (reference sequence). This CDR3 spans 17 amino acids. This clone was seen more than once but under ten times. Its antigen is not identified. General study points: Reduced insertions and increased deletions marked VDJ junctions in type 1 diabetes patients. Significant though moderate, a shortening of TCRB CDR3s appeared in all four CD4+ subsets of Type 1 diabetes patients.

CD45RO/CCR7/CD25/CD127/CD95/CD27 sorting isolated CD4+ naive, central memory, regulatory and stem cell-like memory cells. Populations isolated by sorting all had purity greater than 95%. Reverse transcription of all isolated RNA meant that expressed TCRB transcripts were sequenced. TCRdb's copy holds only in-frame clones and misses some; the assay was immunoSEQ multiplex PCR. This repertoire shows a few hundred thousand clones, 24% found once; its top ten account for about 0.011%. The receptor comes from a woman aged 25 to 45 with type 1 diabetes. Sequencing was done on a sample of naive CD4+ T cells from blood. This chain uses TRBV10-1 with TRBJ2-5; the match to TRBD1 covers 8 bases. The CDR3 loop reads CASSEFAAGGRGETQYF. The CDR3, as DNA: TGCGCCAGCAGTGAGTTTGCGGCAGGGGGCAGGGGAGAGACCCAGTACTTC.